These 10 T cell receptor beta chains were all obtained from the same sample, sequenced in a study of T-cell reconstitution after alpha-beta-depleted transplantation in children. The TCRbeta library was prepared with unique molecular identifiers. MiXCR was run by TCRdb on the PCR reads, yielding one entry per CDR3 protein. The data hold hundreds of thousands of distinct CDR3 sequences, with about an eighth observed a single time. Specimen: PBMCs, collected before TCRalphabeta/CD19-depleted stem cell transplant. These receptors were obtained from a girl aged 2 to 10 with congenital amegakaryocytic thrombocytopenia, due to receive a stem cell transplant.

This clonotype was recorded many times. The V and J genes are TRBV10-3 and TRBJ2-7, with TRBD1 matching over 7 bases. Trimming at V came to 5 bases and at J to 5 bases, leaving 3 bases not matched to a gene. Per the germline V gene, CDR1 is ENHRY and CDR2 is SYGVKD. This CDR3 region has 12 residues. CDR3 in amino acids: CAISTQGNEQYF. The CDR3 nucleotides read TGTGCCATCAGTACACAGGGGAACGAGCAGTACTTC.

This clonotype was detected a few times. This sequence joins TRBV6-2 or TRBV6-3 and TRBJ2-3; 13 positions match TRBD2. V lost 2 bases to trimming and J lost 2 bases; unmatched junction nucleotides: 7. CDR3 length: 18 residues. Germline assignment: CDR1 MNHEY and CDR2 SVGEGT. DNA of the CDR3: TGTGCCAGCAGTTACCCTACTAGCGGGAGGGCCGACACAGATACGCAGTATTTT. It yields the protein CASSYPTSGRADTDTQYF.

This clonotype was counted ten times or more. The chain links TRBV5-1 to TRBJ1-1, with 9 bases fitting TRBD1. The CDR3 is 15 amino acids. CDR1 and CDR2 (germline): SGHRS, YFSETQ. V shed 0 bases and J 1 base; nucleotides not matched to a gene: 1. The CDR3 DNA reads TGCGCCAGCAGCTTGGAGACAGGGGGGAACACTGAAGCTTTCTTT. Its protein product is CASSLETGGNTEAFF.

This chain joins TRBV20-1 and TRBJ2-1; TRBD2 aligns across 9 bases. Unmatched junction bases numbered 15, after V lost 6 bases and J lost 6 bases. There are 16 residues in the CDR3. Germline values: CDR1 DFQATT, CDR2 SNEGSKA (reference sequence). In DNA form, the CDR3 reads TGCAGTGCCGCAGACCTGAGCGGGAGGCTCCTCAATGAGCAGTTCTTC. Its translation is CSAADLSGRLLNEQFF.

This clonotype occurred many times. The rearrangement links TRBV20-1 to TRBJ1-5, with 9 bases matching TRBD1. The trim removed 3 bases at V and 3 bases at J, leaving 6 bases unmatched. CDR3 length equals 15 residues. Germline CDR1 reads DFQATT; CDR2 reads SNEGSKA (reference sequence). The DNA of the CDR3 is TGCAGTGCTAGTAGGGGACAGGGAATCAATCAGCCCCAGCATTTT. Its translation is CSASRGQGINQPQHF.

This clonotype was recorded many times. The V call is TRBV6-1, the J call TRBJ2-1; D is unresolved. V was pared by 2 bases and J by 9 bases, with 17 bases between. The CDR3 has 15 residues. In germline, CDR1 is MNHNS, CDR2 SASEGT. CDR3 DNA: TGTGCCAGCAGTGAACTGCCGGTGTATCTGCCTGAGCAGTTCTTC. Protein product: CASSELPVYLPEQFF.

The table lists this clonotype with many counts. J is TRBJ2-7 and V is TRBV20-1, with D tentatively TRBD1 or TRBD2 (5 bases each). This CDR3 spans 14 amino acids. The V and J ends lost 1 base and 6 bases respectively, with 16 bases between them. Germline CDR1 and CDR2: DFQATT and SNEGSKA (reference sequence). The CDR3 sequence is CSARVGWGITEQYF. CDR3 nucleotides: TGCAGTGCTAGAGTAGGGTGGGGGATAACCGAGCAGTACTTC.

This clonotype has a count of ten or more. The V call is TRBV7-2, the J call TRBJ2-1; D unresolved. The V and J ends lost 4 bases and 0 bases respectively, with 10 bases between them. Germline CDR1 is SGHTA and CDR2 is FQGNSA. This CDR3 region has 15 residues. Written as DNA, the CDR3 is TGTGCCAGCAGCTCTGAAGTGGGCTCCTACAATGAGCAGTTCTTC. Its translation: CASSSEVGSYNEQFF.

The CDR3 here is CASCGSYEQYF. CDR3 DNA sequence: TGTGCCAGCTGTGGGTCCTACGAGCAGTACTTC. The chain has TRBV2 and TRBJ2-7; D gene unclear. From germline, CDR1 is SNHLY and CDR2 FYNNEI. The V end lost 8 bases, the J end lost 1 base, and 6 bases lay between the germline ends. CDR3 length: 11 amino acids.

This clonotype appeared many times. The rearrangement joins TRBV20-1 to TRBJ2-1, with TRBD2 identical over 8 bases. The J segment lost 9 bases and the V segment lost 5 bases, leaving 12 bases of the junction unmatched. This CDR3 is built from 14 residues. Per germline, CDR1 DFQATT and CDR2 SNEGSKA (reference sequence). CDR3 sequence reads: CSAQPGLVSSEQFF. Written as DNA, the CDR3 is TGCAGTGCTCAACCGGGACTAGTTTCCTCTGAGCAGTTCTTC.